The clone carrying this T cell receptor (beta chain) showed up just once. V shed 7 bases and J 11 bases; nucleotides not matched to a gene: 15. Germline loops: CDR1 SGHTA, CDR2 FQGNSA. There are 14 residues in the CDR3. This specimen belongs to a study of T cell changes during pregnancy in multiple sclerosis. Method: immunoSEQ multiplex PCR; TCRdb's copy keeps in-frame clones and lacks some. This sample carries 35,000 to 50,000 clones, around 89% of them seen once, and the ten largest clones take more than 0.55%. The TCR originated in a female donor with multiple sclerosis, enrolled in a pregnancy study. The chain carries TRBV7-2 and TRBJ1-1; 8 bases match TRBD1. The material sequenced was CD4+ T cells from peripheral blood mononuclear cells, taken in the first trimester of pregnancy. The CDR3 loop reads CASKLRAGGLLAFF. In DNA, the CDR3 is TGTGCCAGCAAACTCAGGGCAGGGGGCTTATTGGCTTTCTTT.